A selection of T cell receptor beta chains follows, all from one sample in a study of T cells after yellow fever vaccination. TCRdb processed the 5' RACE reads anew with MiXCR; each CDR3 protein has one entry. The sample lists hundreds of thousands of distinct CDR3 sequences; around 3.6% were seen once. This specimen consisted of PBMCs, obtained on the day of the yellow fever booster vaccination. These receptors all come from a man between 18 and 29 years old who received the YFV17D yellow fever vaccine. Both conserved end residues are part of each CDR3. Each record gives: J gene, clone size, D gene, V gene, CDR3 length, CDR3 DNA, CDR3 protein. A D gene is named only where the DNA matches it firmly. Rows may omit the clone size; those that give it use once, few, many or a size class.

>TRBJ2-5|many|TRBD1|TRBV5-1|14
TGCGCCAGCAGCTTGGGACAGGGAATCGAGACCCAGTACTTC
CASSLGQGIETQYF
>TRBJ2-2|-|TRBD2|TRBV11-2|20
TGTGCCAGCAGCCGCACCGCTCCCGGGACTAGCGGGGGAAGGTTCGGGGAGCTGTTTTTT
CASSRTAPGTSGGRFGELFF
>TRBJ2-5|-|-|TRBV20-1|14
TGCAGTGCTAGCCCCGGGGAGGGGGACGAGACCCAGTACTTC
CSASPGEGDETQYF
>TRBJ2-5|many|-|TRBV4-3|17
TGCGCCAGCAGCCAAGAGCCAGGGAGTGTAGGCGGGGAGACCCAGTACTTC
CASSQEPGSVGGETQYF
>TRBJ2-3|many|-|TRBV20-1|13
TGCAGTGCTAGGGCGTTCGGGGCAGATACGCAGTATTTT
CSARAFGADTQYF
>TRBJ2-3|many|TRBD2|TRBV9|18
TGTGCCAGCAGCGTAGCCCCTCTAGCGGGGGGCATCACAGATACGCAGTATTTT
CASSVAPLAGGITDTQYF
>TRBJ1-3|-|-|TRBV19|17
TGTGCCAGTAGTACCGGGTGGAGACACAGCTCTGGAAACACCATATATTTT
CASSTGWRHSSGNTIYF
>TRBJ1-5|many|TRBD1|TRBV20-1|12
TGCAGTGCATCGACAGGGATCGAGCCCCAGCATTTT
CSASTGIEPQHF
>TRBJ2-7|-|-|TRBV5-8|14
TGTGCCAGCAGCTTGGTACATCAAGGGAACGAGCAGTACTTC
CASSLVHQGNEQYF
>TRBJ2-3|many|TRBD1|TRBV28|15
TGTGCCACTAAATGGGAACAGGGGGTGACAGATACGCAGTATTTT
CATKWEQGVTDTQYF
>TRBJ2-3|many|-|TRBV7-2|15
TGTGCCAGCAGCCTCACCCAGGGGCTGGGAGATACGCAGTATTTT
CASSLTQGLGDTQYF
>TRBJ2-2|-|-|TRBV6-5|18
TGTGCCAGCAGTTACTCGGTGGGCAGGGCGATCGAGGGCGGGGAGCTGTTTTTT
CASSYSVGRAIEGGELFF
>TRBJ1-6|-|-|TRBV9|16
TGTGCCAGCAGCGTAGAGGAGGAATCAATAATTCAGCCCCTCCACTTT
CASSVEEESIIQPLHF
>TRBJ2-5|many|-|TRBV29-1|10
TGCAGCGTTAAGGGAGAGACCCAGTACTTC
CSVKGETQYF
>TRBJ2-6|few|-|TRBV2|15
TGTGCCAGCAGTGAACGGCAAACAGGGGCCAACGTCCTGACTTTC
CASSERQTGANVLTF
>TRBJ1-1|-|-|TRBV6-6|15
TGTGCCAGCAGTTACCCGGGTGGCTCTAACACTGAAGCTTTCTTT
CASSYPGGSNTEAFF
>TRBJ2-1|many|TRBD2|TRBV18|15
TGCGCCAGCAGCCCGCTAGCGGGGGGCTACAATGAGCAGTTCTTC
CASSPLAGGYNEQFF
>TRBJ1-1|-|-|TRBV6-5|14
TGTGCCAGCAGTTACTCAACAGGGATCGGGGGGGCTTTCTTT
CASSYSTGIGGAFF
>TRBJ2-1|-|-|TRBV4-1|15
TGCGCCAGCAGCCAAGAGTGGACCCCTAGGAATGAGCAGTTCTTC
CASSQEWTPRNEQFF
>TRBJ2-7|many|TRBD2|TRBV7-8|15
TGTGCCAGCAGGCTGATGACTAGCGGAAACTACGAGCAGTACTTC
CASRLMTSGNYEQYF